This entry features one T cell receptor (beta chain) sequence. This sample was included in a study of cytomegalovirus exposure and HLA in healthy donors. The study ran its PCR with 60 Vbeta and 13 Jbeta primers. Profiled with immunoSEQ multiplex PCR; TCRdb holds only in-frame clones, not every one. Here the sample spans about 93,000 clones, about 78% being singletons. Trimming cost V 4 bases and J 6 bases; bases outside gene matches: 7. The CDR3 contains 15 residues. Germline CDR1 SEHNR, CDR2 FQNEAQ (reference sequence). The chain is built from TRBV7-9 and TRBJ2-1, with 9 positions matching TRBD2. The material sequenced was PBMCs. The TCR originated in a woman between 35 and 50 years old in good health and CMV-seronegative. In nucleotides, the CDR3 is TGTGCCAGCAGCTCGACTAGCGGTCTTTTCAATGAGCAGTTCTTC. This codes for CASSSTSGLFNEQFF.